The 2 T cell receptor beta chains presented below share a single source sample, sequenced in a study of blood T cell repertoires in COVID-19. Using immunoSEQ multiplex PCR, the repertoire was profiled, and TCRdb retains in-frame clones only, with some absent. The sample has some 200,000 clones, 80% seen once; the top ten hold roughly 13%. Source material: peripheral blood. Source of these receptors: a human donor in a cohort sampled during active COVID-19.

The chain recombines TRBV6-1 with TRBJ2-7; D perhaps matches TRBD1 (5 bases). Trimming removed 0 bases at V and 2 bases at J, with 14 bases between. The CDR3 has 16 residues. The germline V gene encodes CDR1 MNHNS and CDR2 SASEGT. The chain's CDR3 is CASSEASFDSTYEQYF. In DNA, the CDR3 is TGTGCCAGCAGTGAAGCCTCATTCGACAGTACCTACGAGCAGTACTTC.

This clone has only a few counts. The V gene is TRBV7-2, the J gene TRBJ1-2; a possible D gene is TRBD1 (5 bases). Germline loops: CDR1 SGHTA, CDR2 FQGNSA. V shed 5 bases and J shed 7 bases, with 17 bases lying between them. The CDR3 runs 14 residues. CDR3 in DNA: TGTGCCAGCAGCCCGCGACAGCACCTCGGTGGCTACACCTTC. Its translation is CASSPRQHLGGYTF.